This TCR beta chain was profiled in a study of T-cell reconstitution after alpha-beta-depleted transplantation in children (dated by TCRdb to the mid-2010s). Background on the whole study: T-cell immune reconstitution after TCRalphabeta/CD19-depleted allogeneic hematopoietic cell transplantation in children was quantitatively tracked in the study by means of TCR repertoire profiling.

This clonotype was seen many times. Its antigen is currently not known. Base qualities are missing; no much larger clone stands one base away. Receptor amplification or capture employed PCR. Sequencing instrument: Illumina HiSeq 2500. Molecular barcoding was employed in the preparation of TCR libraries, with unique molecular identifiers being used to normalize TCRbeta repertoire quantification. TCRdb ran its own pipeline on the public reads, namely fastp trimming at Q25 and MiXCR clone calling, and kept in-frame beta chains. When rows share a CDR3 protein, they turn into one entry using the most common DNA and genes. The sample yields hundreds of thousands of distinct CDR3 sequences; 15% to 20% were counted once. The leading ten clones occupy approximately 1% of the sample. V and J are truncated by 0 bases and 6 bases respectively, leaving an intervening sequence of 12 bases. From the cysteine through the phenylalanine, the CDR3 covers 14 amino acids. Solely the CDR3 DNA is kept, with 42 bases framed from the first base. CDR1 is given as ENHRY and CDR2 as SYGVKD, both from the germline V gene.

The chain is assembled from TRBV10-3 and TRBJ2-7; the D region possibly corresponds to TRBD1 (5 bases align). This receptor was identified in a human donor who donated a stem cell graft to a child with acute myeloid leukemia. The sequences come from PBMCs from the stem cell graft donor, collected from the stem cell graft. This receptor carries the CDR3 CAISESGHEAEQYF. The DNA sequence is given as TGTGCCATCAGTGAGTCTGGACATGAGGCCGAGCAGTACTTC.